Shown below are 31 T cell receptor beta chains from a single sample sequenced in a study of blood T cell repertoires in COVID-19 (dated by TCRdb to the early 2020s). Library method: the immunoSEQ multiplex PCR assay. What TCRdb holds here is the immuneACCESS table cut down to in-frame rearrangements. Part of the clones is not present; checked against another copy, under half of the missing clones reflect an unresolved V gene, and the others are unexplained. The sample table shows around 620,000 clones, and 85% to 90% are seen once. The top ten constitute roughly 0.26% of the sample. The sample comprised peripheral blood. The origin of the receptors is a woman between 18 and 30 years old with acute or convalescent COVID-19.

V usage is TRBV19 and J usage is TRBJ2-1, with a weak D call TRBD2 (6 bases). The CDR3 is 17 amino acids. The germline V and J ends were trimmed by 7 bases and 7 bases, with 26 bases remaining between them. From germline, CDR1 is LNHDA and CDR2 SQIVND (reference sequence). The CDR3 bases are TGTGCCAGTACCCCGGGAGAAGGGTTAAAGTTCGGGAATGAGCAGTTCTTC. This translates into CASTPGEGLKFGNEQFF.

The chain links TRBV18 to TRBJ2-1; D perhaps matches TRBD1 (6 bases). V shed 3 bases and J shed 4 bases, with 7 bases lying between them. Germline lookup yields CDR1 KGHSH and CDR2 LQKENI. The CDR3 length is 13 residues. The CDR3 sequence: CASSPGQYNEQFF. DNA of the CDR3: TGTGCCAGCTCACCCGGACAGTACAATGAGCAGTTCTTC.

J is TRBJ2-2 and V is TRBV5-4; tentative D call: TRBD1 (5 bases). The CDR3 has 15 amino acids. Germline lookup yields CDR1 SGHNT and CDR2 YYREEE (reference sequence). V lost 3 bases and J lost 1, with 10 bases in between. The CDR3, as DNA: TGTGCCAGCAGCTCACTTACAGGGAACACCGGGGAGCTGTTTTTT. This encodes CASSSLTGNTGELFF. Full variable domain (rest looked up from reference TRBV5-4 and TRBJ2-2): ETGVTQSPTHLIKTRGQQVTLRCSSQSGHNTVSWYQQALGQGPQFIFQYYREEENGRGNFPPRFSGLQFPNYSSELNVNALELDDSALYLCASSSLTGNTGELFFGEGSRLTVL.

The chain employs TRBV2 and TRBJ1-1; no clear D. The CDR3 is 15 residues long. Germline CDR1 and CDR2: SNHLY and FYNNEI. Between the trimmed V and J ends, which lost 8 bases and 0 bases, there was a span of 16 bases. CDR3 amino acids: CASRRSGILNTEAFF. The CDR3 DNA reads as TGTGCCAGCCGGAGATCGGGAATCCTGAACACTGAAGCTTTCTTT.

This sequence joins TRBV27 and TRBJ1-1, with 7 positions matching TRBD1. Germline V gives CDR1 MNHEY, CDR2 SMNVEV (reference sequence). The CDR3 length is 14 residues. The trim removed 6 bases at V and 8 bases at J, leaving 12 bases unmatched. CDR3 protein: CASRYSVSGGEAFF. As DNA, the CDR3 is TGTGCCAGCAGGTACTCAGTGTCAGGGGGGGAAGCTTTCTTT.

The genes are TRBV19 and TRBJ2-6, with D hard to call. Germline CDR1 and CDR2: LNHDA and SQIVND (reference sequence). The CDR3 runs to 15 residues. V lost 6 bases and J lost 0, with 9 bases in between. The CDR3 loop is CASSIQSSGANVLTF. The CDR3 coding sequence is TGTGCCAGTAGCATACAGTCCTCTGGGGCCAACGTCCTGACTTTC.

This rearrangement joins TRBV9 to TRBJ1-2; 7 bases agree with TRBD1. Germline CDR1 is SGDLS and CDR2 is YYNGEE. CDR3 size: 15 residues. Losses at the gene ends were 4 bases for V and 4 bases for J; bases not matched to a gene: 10. CDR3 protein: CASSTQTGSPYGYTF. DNA for the CDR3: TGTGCCAGCAGCACCCAGACAGGGTCGCCCTATGGCTACACCTTC.

V usage is TRBV24-1 and J usage is TRBJ1-1, with D perhaps TRBD1 (6 bases). Deletions cut 3 bases from V and 5 bases from J, with 12 bases between. This CDR3 comprises 14 residues. Per germline, CDR1 KGHDR and CDR2 SFDVKD. CDR3 DNA sequence: TGTGCCACCAGTGATAGCGGGGGCATTACTGAAGCTTTCTTT. Its protein is CATSDSGGITEAFF.

The V and J genes are TRBV4-1 and TRBJ2-5, with unresolved D. Germline CDR1 and CDR2: MGHRA and YSYEKL. V dropped 4 bases and J dropped 5 bases, with 11 bases sitting between them. This CDR3 is 13 amino acids long. CDR3 protein: CASSLSLLETQYF. Here the CDR3 DNA reads TGCGCCAGCAGCCTGTCCCTACTGGAGACCCAGTACTTC.

This chain joins TRBV21-1 and TRBJ2-5; no DNA check was done on the table's D call, TRBD1. TRBV21-1 is classified as a pseudogene. There are 21 residues in the CDR3. The CDR3 sequence is CASSSRDRGWVRDYLQETQYF. CDR3 sequence (DNA): TGTGCCAGCAGCAGCAGGGACAGGGGTTGGGTACGGGATTACTTGCAAGAGACCCAGTACTTC.

This clone is a singleton in its sample. The chain employs TRBV4-2 and TRBJ2-7, with 14 bases that match TRBD2. Germline trimming cut 4 bases from V and 0 bases from J; bases unmatched to any gene: 8. CDR3 length equals 18 residues. Germline V gives CDR1 LGHNA, CDR2 YNFKEQ. The CDR3 DNA reads as TGTGCCAGCAGCCCCGGGACTAGCGGGGGCCAGAGCTCCTACGAGCAGTACTTC. This sequence encodes CASSPGTSGGQSSYEQYF.

The V and J genes are TRBV24-1 and TRBJ1-2, with 7 positions matching TRBD1. The trim removed 5 bases at V and 7 bases at J, leaving 6 bases unmatched. Germline loops: CDR1 KGHDR, CDR2 SFDVKD. This CDR3 contains 13 residues. The CDR3 loop reads CATSVRQGGGYTF. As DNA, the CDR3 is TGTGCCACCAGTGTGCGACAGGGTGGTGGCTACACCTTC.

The chain is built from TRBV4-1 and TRBJ2-7, with D perhaps matching TRBD1 (6 bases). The CDR3 totals 16 residues. The V gene lost 0 bases and the J gene lost 1 base, with 13 bases spanning the gap. Germline CDR1 reads MGHRA; CDR2 reads YSYEKL. The CDR3 DNA reads TGCGCCAGCAGCCAAGAACCCCGGGACATTTCCTACGAGCAGTACTTC. Translating it yields CASSQEPRDISYEQYF.

The rearrangement links TRBV7-2 to TRBJ2-4; D unresolved. V was cut by 5 bases and J by 9 bases, with 8 bases left in between. Germline V gene sequence: CDR1 SGHTA, CDR2 FQGNSA. The CDR3 has 11 amino acids. CDR3 DNA sequence: TGTGCCAGCAGCCTATACGGCATTCAGTACTTC. Translation: CASSLYGIQYF.

The chain joins TRBV3-1 (or the pseudogene TRBV3-2) to TRBJ1-6; 9 positions match TRBD1. The CDR3 sequence is 22 residues long. Germline CDR1 is LGHDT and CDR2 is YNNKEL (reference sequence). V was clipped by 0 bases and J by 3 bases; unmatched bases: 18. The CDR3 DNA is TGTGCCAGCAGCCAAGATGCTTGGACAGGGACAGGGCCTTTAAACTATAATTCACCCCTCCACTTT. This encodes CASSQDAWTGTGPLNYNSPLHF.

This clone was seen once. The chain uses TRBV19 and TRBJ2-7; 10 positions match TRBD2. The trim removed 4 bases at V and 3 bases at J, leaving 3 bases unmatched. The CDR3 is 14 amino acids. CDR1 and CDR2 from the germline V gene are LNHDA and SQIVND (reference sequence). The CDR3 here is CASSSASGGYEQYF. The CDR3 coding sequence is TGTGCCAGTAGTAGCGCTAGCGGGGGCTACGAGCAGTACTTC.

V is TRBV21-1 and J is TRBJ1-1. TRBV21-1 is given as a pseudogene. The CDR3 extends over 11 amino acids. CDR3 DNA: TGTGCCAAGAGTCCGGACACTGAAGCTTTCTTT. Its translation is CAKSPDTEAFF.

CDR3 protein: CASSPVGLSQETQYF. The CDR3 DNA reads TGTGCCAGCAGCCCCGTCGGACTTTCCCAAGAGACCCAGTACTTC. The J gene is TRBJ2-5, the V gene TRBV9, with D possibly TRBD2 on 5 matching bases. The CDR3 has 15 residues. CDR1 and CDR2 from the germline V gene are SGDLS and YYNGEE. The ends were cut back, 4 bases at V and 1 base at J, with 14 bases in the middle.

This rearrangement joins TRBV7-2 to TRBJ2-5, with a possible D match to TRBD2 (6 bases). Trimming removed 1 base from V and 3 bases from J, with 12 bases in between. The germline V gene encodes CDR1 SGHTA and CDR2 FQGNSA. The CDR3 loop spans 15 amino acids. DNA for the CDR3: TGTGCCAGCAGCTTAGTAGGGACTTGGGAAGAGACCCAGTACTTC. Translating gives CASSLVGTWEETQYF.

V is TRBV4-2 and J is TRBJ1-1; tentative D call: TRBD1 (5 bases). Between the trimmed V and J ends, which lost 0 bases and 4 bases, there was a span of 9 bases. This CDR3 is 14 amino acids long. Germline CDR1 and CDR2: LGHNA and YNFKEQ. Here the CDR3 reads CASSQDTGVTEAFF. CDR3 DNA: TGTGCCAGCAGCCAAGATACAGGAGTCACTGAAGCTTTCTTT.

This chain links TRBV5-6 with TRBJ2-3; TRBD1 matches 10 bases. The CDR3 runs 14 residues. From germline, CDR1 is SGHDT and CDR2 YYEEEE. V shed 7 bases and J 8 bases; nucleotides not matched to a gene: 10. The CDR3 coding sequence is TGTGCCAGCCATAACCGGGACAGGGGTAGTACGCAGTATTTT. Translated: CASHNRDRGSTQYF.

The genes are TRBV24-1 and TRBJ1-5; 7 nucleotides agree with TRBD1. With 2 bases clipped from V and 9 bases from J, the junction kept 9 bases outside the gene matches. This CDR3 is 15 amino acids long. CDR1 and CDR2 (germline): KGHDR, SFDVKD. This CDR3 is CATSDSQQGLGPQHF. The CDR3 nucleotides read TGTGCCACCAGTGATTCCCAACAGGGGCTGGGGCCCCAGCATTTT.

The chain joins TRBV7-3 to TRBJ1-1, with D tentatively TRBD1 (5 bases). The CDR3 totals 14 residues. Trimming removed 3 bases at V and 3 bases at J, with 11 bases between. Per the germline V gene, CDR1 is SGHTA and CDR2 is FQGTGA. In nucleotides, the CDR3 is TGTGCCAGCAGCTTCTCAGGGTTGGACACTGAAGCTTTCTTT. It yields the protein CASSFSGLDTEAFF.

The J gene is TRBJ1-6, the V gene TRBV6-1; D gene ambiguous. Germline lookup yields CDR1 MNHNS and CDR2 SASEGT. V lost 2 bases to trimming and J lost 0 bases, with 14 bases between them. CDR3 length: 18 amino acids. CDR3 sequence: CASSERRKGSSYNSPLHF. The DNA of the CDR3 is TGTGCCAGCAGTGAAAGGAGGAAGGGCAGCTCCTATAATTCACCCCTCCACTTT.

The chain combines TRBV2 with TRBJ2-1; D gene ambiguous. Trimming left V 11 bases short and J 0 bases short, with 14 bases between. This CDR3 has 14 amino acids. Germline values: CDR1 SNHLY, CDR2 FYNNEI. The CDR3 nucleotides are TGTGCCGGAACGGAGATCAGCTCCTACAATGAGCAGTTCTTC. It encodes CAGTEISSYNEQFF.

The V gene is TRBV4-3, the J gene TRBJ2-3; 8 bases line up with TRBD2. The V gene end was trimmed by 3 bases and the J gene end by 3 bases; junction bases not matched to a gene: 5. Per the germline V gene, CDR1 is LGHNA and CDR2 is YSLEER. The CDR3 consists of 15 residues. The CDR3: CASSHSLAATDTQYF. The CDR3 nucleotides read TGCGCCAGCAGCCACTCACTAGCGGCGACAGATACGCAGTATTTT.

The V call is TRBV19, the J call TRBJ2-7, with 7 bases aligning to TRBD2. This CDR3 comprises 13 residues. Per germline, CDR1 LNHDA and CDR2 SQIVND (reference sequence). Trimming at V came to 6 bases and at J to 2 bases, leaving 4 bases not matched to a gene. In DNA form, the CDR3 reads TGTGCCAGTAGGGGAGGGTTCACCTACGAGCAGTACTTC. As protein: CASRGGFTYEQYF. The full variable domain, its missing parts supplied by reference TRBV19 and TRBJ2-7, is DGGITQSPKYLFRKEGQNVTLSCEQNLNHDAMYWYRQDPGQGLRLIYYSQIVNDFQKGDIAEGYSVSREKKESFPLTVTSAQKNPTAFYLCASRGGFTYEQYFGPGTRLTVT.

The V and J genes are TRBV28 and TRBJ2-7; 7 bases are shared with TRBD2. Trimming cost V 2 bases and J 2 bases; bases outside gene matches: 3. The length of the CDR3 is 14 residues. CDR1 and CDR2 from the germline V gene are MDHEN and SYDVKM. The CDR3 is CASSLRRETYEQYF. The CDR3 DNA sequence: TGTGCCAGCAGTTTAAGGCGGGAGACCTACGAGCAGTACTTC.

This clone was found once. This sequence joins TRBV7-9 and TRBJ1-2; 7 bases match TRBD1. The V segment lost 4 bases and the J segment 2 bases; nucleotides outside the gene matches: 7. Germline V lookup: CDR1 SEHNR, CDR2 FQNEAQ (reference sequence). This CDR3 has 15 residues. The CDR3 is CASSWTGTDNYGYTF. The CDR3 bases are TGTGCCAGCAGCTGGACCGGGACAGACAACTATGGCTACACCTTC.

The genes are TRBV6-6 and TRBJ2-5, with TRBD1 matching 9 bases. CDR1 and CDR2 from the germline V gene are MNHNY and SVGAGI (reference sequence). The CDR3 loop spans 17 amino acids. J gave up 1 base and V 5 bases, and 11 bases lay outside the gene matches. In DNA form, the CDR3 reads TGTGCCAGCAGTCAACCAACAGGGGGCCAAATCCAAGAGACCCAGTACTTC. It translates to CASSQPTGGQIQETQYF.

The chain links TRBV9 to TRBJ1-2; D remains unclear. Germline CDR1 reads SGDLS; CDR2 reads YYNGEE. The CDR3 has 14 residues. V lost 3 bases and J 2 bases, leaving 11 bases between the germline ends. The CDR3 DNA sequence: TGTGCCAGCAGCGACGGTCCAGGAAACTATGGCTACACCTTC. Its protein product is CASSDGPGNYGYTF.